This T cell receptor beta chain was recovered during a study of early T cells in non-severe SARS-CoV-2 infection (dated by TCRdb to the early 2020s). Regarding the study in general: TCR sequencing used bulk RNA from unsorted whole blood, so alpha and beta chains could not be paired. The paper's findings and limits, for the study overall: VDJdb matching was skewed toward anti-spike CD8 responses, so virus-specific expansions were likely underestimated and private and CD4 specificities were missed.

This clonotype was counted only a few times. Its specific antigen is unknown. Nothing much larger sits one base from this clone, and base qualities are not available. Library prep was done by 5' RACE. The sequencer listed for this sample is NextSeq 500. To correct for sequencing error and PCR bias, the TCR library protocol tagged individual cDNA molecules with unique molecular identifiers. Both TCR alpha and beta chains were sequenced, and tight co-correlation was observed between alpha and beta sequence abundances in each sample. Concerning the study's data processing: V gene, J gene and CDR3 annotation of TCR sequences was performed with Decombinator V4. TCRs were defined as expanded if a significant change between any two time points was detected under a Poisson model with p below 0.0001. TCR abundances were normalised to the total number of TCRs sequenced per sample and expressed as counts per million. TRAV1-2 paired with TRAJ12, TRAJ20 or TRAJ33 defined MAIT TCRs, while TRAV10 paired with TRAJ18 defined iNKT TCRs. VDJdb, accessed 1 November 2021, was searched for CMV, EBV and SARS-CoV-2 annotated TCRs, with TCRs annotated for multiple antigens excluded. TCRdb took the public reads, trimmed them with fastp at Q25, ran MiXCR for clone calling and kept in-frame beta chains. Every entry covers one CDR3 protein and lists the most common genes and DNA from its rows. The V and J calls reflect TCRdb's pipeline rather than the authors' work. In this sample the table shows tens of thousands of distinct CDR3 sequences, roughly an eighth of which occur a single time. The ten largest make up 1.3% of the sample.

There are 14 amino acids in the CDR3, from cysteine to phenylalanine inclusive. The kept DNA is CDR3 alone, 42 bases in frame from the first base. V is clipped by 5 bases and J by 12 bases, and the sequence between their germline boundaries is 22 bases long. The germline V gene encodes CDR1 MDHEN and CDR2 SYDVKM. The study was a case-control design nested within a healthcare worker cohort in London, UK, with weekly nasopharyngeal swab PCR tests and blood sampling. Healthcare workers were recruited during the week of the UK lockdown, between 23 and 31 March 2020, and followed weekly for up to 16 weeks.

The rearranged segments are TRBV28 and TRBJ1-1; TRBD1 might be the D gene, on 5 matching bases. The sequence was obtained from an adult who was a healthcare worker with PCR-confirmed SARS-CoV-2 infection or an uninfected control (not recorded which). Sequences were obtained from whole blood. The sequenced DNA is TGTGCCAGCAGTCTACGTAGCGGGGTCTCAGGGACTTTCTTT. The encoded protein is CASSLRSGVSGTFF.